The rows below give T cell receptor beta chains drawn from one sample of a study of identical twins. TCRdb re-analysed the 5' RACE reads in MiXCR, keeping a single row per CDR3 protein. The sample records around 1.7 million distinct CDR3 sequences, around 29% being singletons. The material sequenced was cord blood. Receptors were obtained from a newborn girl in good health. CDR3s include the opening cysteine and the closing phenylalanine or tryptophan. Fields, in order: clone size, D gene, V gene, J gene, CDR3 protein, CDR3 DNA. D genes are given only for firm matches. Expanded clones get a size class; other rows say once, few or many, or leave the size out.

>-|TRBD2|TRBV29-1|TRBJ2-1
CSVDDSGRWKTQFF
TGCAGCGTTGATGATAGCGGGAGGTGGAAGACCCAGTTCTTC
>-|-|TRBV30|TRBJ2-3
CAWSPSPDTQYF
TGTGCCTGGAGCCCCAGCCCAGATACGCAGTATTTT
>few|-|TRBV6-5|TRBJ1-2
CASSYPSDRPTNYGYTF
TGTGCCAGCAGTTACCCTTCTGACAGGCCTACAAACTATGGCTACACCTTC
>few|TRBD2|TRBV28|TRBJ2-7
CASSFPRLAGEQYF
TGTGCCAGCAGTTTTCCCCGACTAGCGGGCGAGCAGTACTTC
>-|-|TRBV20-1|TRBJ1-4
CSGVVNEKLFF
TGCAGTGGAGTAGTTAATGAAAAACTGTTTTTT
>few|-|TRBV15|TRBJ2-5
CATSRDGGAVQETQYF
TGTGCCACCAGCAGAGATGGTGGGGCGGTTCAAGAGACCCAGTACTTC
>-|TRBD1|TRBV20-1|TRBJ2-7
CRSGQGDEQYF
TGCAGGTCCGGACAGGGCGACGAGCAGTACTTC
>-|TRBD1|TRBV20-1|TRBJ2-1
CSASRDSLYNEQFF
TGCAGTGCTAGTAGGGACAGTCTTTACAATGAGCAGTTCTTC
>-|TRBD1|TRBV9|TRBJ2-5
CASSVVGPGQGTASFIGTQYF
TGTGCCAGCAGCGTAGTGGGTCCGGGACAGGGGACTGCTTCCTTTATAGGGACCCAGTACTTC
>few|TRBD1|TRBV18|TRBJ1-2
CASSPRDRLSYGYTF
TGTGCCAGCTCGCCCCGGGACAGGTTATCGTATGGCTACACCTTC
>few|TRBD1|TRBV24-1|TRBJ2-5
CATSDPGQSLRETQYF
TGTGCCACCAGTGACCCGGGACAGTCCCTTCGAGAGACCCAGTACTTC
>few|-|TRBV4-2|TRBJ1-1
CASSQDSLLNTEAFF
TGTGCCAGCAGCCAAGACTCACTGTTGAACACTGAAGCTTTCTTT
>-|-|TRBV12-3/TRBV12-4|TRBJ2-7
CASRPGSKDEQYF
TGTGCCAGCAGGCCAGGGTCTAAGGACGAGCAGTACTTC
>-|-|TRBV20-1|TRBJ1-1
CSVRRQGFLNTEAFF
TGCAGTGTTCGGAGGCAGGGGTTCTTGAACACTGAAGCTTTCTTT
>-|-|TRBV20-1|TRBJ1-4
CSASWGGREKLFF
TGCAGTGCTAGTTGGGGGGGGCGTGAAAAACTGTTTTTT
>few|TRBD2|TRBV20-1|TRBJ2-3
CSARRRSGRRDTQYF
TGCAGTGCTAGAAGGAGAAGCGGGAGGCGAGATACGCAGTATTTT
>-|-|TRBV6-1|TRBJ1-6
CASSETSPRGSPLHF
TGTGCCAGCAGTGAAACATCCCCTCGAGGTTCACCCCTCCACTTT
>-|-|TRBV27|TRBJ2-1
CASSLSGPVRGEQFF
TGTGCCAGCAGTTTATCGGGCCCCGTCAGGGGTGAGCAGTTCTTC
>few|-|TRBV20-1|TRBJ2-5
CSAYNRASTGRETQYF
TGCAGTGCTTACAACAGGGCCTCAACGGGAAGAGAGACCCAGTACTTC
>-|-|TRBV18|TRBJ2-7
CASSPLVWYNEQYF
TGTGCCAGCTCACCACTAGTCTGGTACAATGAGCAGTACTTC
>few|-|TRBV10-3|TRBJ2-3
CAISGSEFTDTQYF
TGTGCCATCAGTGGCTCCGAATTCACAGATACGCAGTATTTT
>-|TRBD2|TRBV29-1|TRBJ2-7
CSVSTSGIGSYEQYF
TGCAGCGTCTCGACTAGCGGGATAGGGTCCTACGAGCAGTACTTC
>many|TRBD1|TRBV3-1|TRBJ2-7
CASSRSGTGSYEQYF
TGTGCCAGCAGCCGATCCGGGACAGGCTCCTACGAGCAGTACTTC
>few|-|TRBV20-1|TRBJ2-5
CSAELDRQETQYF
TGCAGTGCCGAATTAGACAGGCAAGAGACCCAGTACTTC
>-|TRBD2|TRBV14|TRBJ2-1
CASSPSGGAGNEQFF
TGTGCCAGCAGCCCGAGCGGGGGGGCGGGGAATGAGCAGTTCTTC
>-|-|TRBV3-1|TRBJ2-2
CASSQATGRAGELFF
TGTGCCAGCAGCCAGGCCACAGGGAGGGCCGGGGAGCTGTTTTTT
>-|TRBD2|TRBV20-1|TRBJ2-2
CSARGLVKAGELFF
TGCAGTGCGAGGGGACTAGTGAAGGCCGGGGAGCTGTTTTTT
>-|TRBD2|TRBV5-5|TRBJ2-4
CASSRGLARIQRAKNIQYF
TGTGCCAGCAGCAGGGGACTAGCGAGAATACAGCGGGCCAAAAACATTCAGTACTTC
>-|TRBD2|TRBV5-1|TRBJ2-1
CASSLLAANNEQFF
TGCGCCAGCAGCTTACTAGCGGCTAACAATGAGCAGTTCTTC
>few|-|TRBV12-3/TRBV12-4|TRBJ2-1
CASSLARGGQFF
TGTGCCAGCAGTTTGGCAAGGGGAGGGCAGTTCTTC
>-|-|TRBV25-1|TRBJ2-7
CASSNAGGGYEQYF
TGTGCCAGCAGTAATGCAGGAGGGGGCTACGAGCAGTACTTC
>-|-|TRBV12-5|TRBJ2-1
CASGFMREQFF
TGTGCTAGTGGTTTTATGCGTGAGCAGTTCTTC
>-|-|TRBV20-1|TRBJ1-1
CSATTGTSNTEAFF
TGCAGTGCCACCACCGGGACATCGAACACTGAAGCTTTCTTT
>few|TRBD1|TRBV7-9|TRBJ2-7
CASSLTGTAEQYF
TGTGCCAGCAGCTTAACCGGGACAGCCGAGCAGTACTTC
>few|TRBD1|TRBV7-9|TRBJ2-7
CASSLPGQGLYEQYF
TGTGCCAGCAGCTTACCAGGACAGGGTCTCTACGAGCAGTACTTC
>-|-|TRBV6-6|TRBJ2-3
CASSYQLYTQYF
TGTGCCAGCAGTTACCAGCTATATACGCAGTATTTT
>few|-|TRBV7-9|TRBJ1-1
CASSLGGRVVMNTEAFF
TGTGCCAGCAGCTTAGGGGGGCGTGTGGTAATGAACACTGAAGCTTTCTTT
>few|-|TRBV28|TRBJ2-1
CASPKRGGEQFF
TGTGCCAGCCCAAAACGAGGTGGTGAGCAGTTCTTC
>-|-|TRBV12-3/TRBV12-4|TRBJ1-1
CASNFLGAHEAFF
TGTGCCAGCAACTTTTTAGGGGCGCATGAAGCTTTCTTT
>-|-|TRBV6-2/TRBV6-3|TRBJ2-7
CASSYGTSNYEQYF
TGTGCCAGCAGTTACGGGACTTCCAACTACGAGCAGTACTTC